The 22 T cell receptor beta chains below all came from one sample that was sequenced in a study of cytomegalovirus exposure and HLA in healthy donors. With 60 Vbeta and 13 Jbeta primers, the PCR was carried out. Here immunoSEQ multiplex PCR was the method, and the copy in TCRdb shows in-frame clones only, minus some. This table has around 50,000 clones, roughly four fifths appearing once. What was sequenced was PBMCs. The receptor source for this set is a man aged 30 to 39 in good health and CMV-seronegative.

The chain carries TRBV6-5 and TRBJ2-1; 7 positions agree with TRBD1. The germline CDR1 and CDR2 sequences are MNHEY and SVGAGI. With 7 bases clipped from V and 6 bases from J, the junction kept 3 bases outside the gene matches. This CDR3 comprises 12 residues. The CDR3 region is CASKTGSNEQFF. The CDR3 DNA follows: TGTGCCAGCAAGACAGGGTCCAATGAGCAGTTCTTC.

The chain carries TRBV5-4 and TRBJ2-5; D might be TRBD2 (7 bases). In germline, CDR1 is SGHNT, CDR2 YYREEE (reference sequence). Trimming pared 4 bases from V and 4 bases from J, leaving 14 bases between. The CDR3 is made up of 14 amino acids. This CDR3 reads CASSPGGRGETQYF. DNA of the CDR3: TGTGCCAGCAGCCCGGGGGGCAGGGGAGAGACCCAGTACTTC.

Only one count was recorded for this clone. Other nucleotide sequences in the sample specify the same CDR3. The V call is TRBV2, the J call TRBJ2-7; a possible D gene is TRBD1 (6 bases). CDR1 and CDR2 (germline): SNHLY, FYNNEI. CDR3 length: 15 amino acids. The V end lost 6 bases, the J end lost 5 bases, and 20 bases lay between the germline ends. The CDR3 coding sequence is TGTGCCAGCAGGCTGGGGGCGGCCCCAGGCAACGAGCAGTACTTC. This encodes CASRLGAAPGNEQYF.

The V and J genes are TRBV6-6 and TRBJ1-6, with D possibly matching TRBD1 (6 bases). V lost 0 bases to trimming and J lost 11 bases, with 11 bases between them. CDR3 size: 14 residues. Germline V CDR1 and CDR2: MNHNY, SVGAGI (reference sequence). CDR3 DNA: TGTGCCAGCAGTTACTCGCGCGGGGGCGCACCCCTCCACTTT. Translation: CASSYSRGGAPLHF.

The J gene is TRBJ2-3, the V gene TRBV7-9, with D possibly being TRBD1 (5 bases). V lost 1 base and J lost 1, with 12 bases in between. CDR3 length: 16 residues. Germline lookup yields CDR1 SEHNR and CDR2 FQNEAQ (reference sequence). The CDR3 sequence: CASSLERLGGTDTQYF. The CDR3 DNA sequence: TGTGCCAGCAGCTTAGAGAGGCTAGGGGGCACAGATACGCAGTATTTT.

The rearrangement links TRBV18 to TRBJ2-1; 9 bases are shared with TRBD2. Looked up from germline, CDR1 is KGHSH and CDR2 is LQKENI. Trimming removed 4 bases from V and 5 bases from J; junction bases left unmatched: 3. This CDR3 comprises 14 residues. The CDR3 reads CASSQLAGDNEQFF. For the CDR3, the DNA is TGTGCCAGCTCACAACTAGCGGGTGACAATGAGCAGTTCTTC.

V gene TRBV4-1 combines with J gene TRBJ1-1; 8 nucleotides line up with TRBD1. Per germline, CDR1 MGHRA and CDR2 YSYEKL. V was pared by 1 base and J by 5 bases, with 9 bases of the junction left unmatched. This CDR3 region has 16 residues. The CDR3 DNA follows: TGCGCCAGCAGCCAAGCCGGGGGCAGGGGGCGAACTGAAGCTTTCTTT. Amino acid sequence: CASSQAGGRGRTEAFF.

The rearrangement links TRBV6-6 to TRBJ1-5, with 8 bases matching TRBD1. The V and J ends lost 6 bases and 3 bases, in that order; junction bases with no gene match: 10. The CDR3 contains 16 residues. The germline CDR1 and CDR2 sequences are MNHNY and SVGAGI (reference sequence). DNA for the CDR3: TGTGCCAGCAGCCGCGGGCAGGGGGCCGCCAATCAGCCCCAGCATTTT. Its translation is CASSRGQGAANQPQHF.

Regarding this clone: Its ends do not fully match the called genes, so a read error is possible. The rearrangement links TRBV7-9 to TRBJ2-4; D might be TRBD2 (5 bases). Germline-derived CDR1 and CDR2 are SEHNR and FQNEAQ (reference sequence). The CDR3 consists of 11 residues. The CDR3 DNA is TGTTCCAGCAGCTTCGGGGTTGGAAAGGTTTTC. It yields the protein CSSSFGVGKVF.

The chain couples TRBV27 to TRBJ2-1; 9 bases are a match to TRBD2. V was clipped by 6 bases and J by 3 bases; unmatched bases: 3. This CDR3 spans 14 amino acids. The germline gives CDR1 MNHEY, CDR2 SMNVEV (reference sequence). In nucleotides, the CDR3 is TGTGCCAGCAGGGTTAGCGGGGGCTACAATGAGCAGTTCTTC. It is translated as CASRVSGGYNEQFF.

CDR3 amino acids: CASGYREGGAETQYF. As DNA, the CDR3 is TGTGCCAGCGGATACAGGGAGGGGGGAGCGGAGACCCAGTACTTC. The chain joins TRBV9 to TRBJ2-5; D might be TRBD2 (7 bases). The germline gives CDR1 SGDLS, CDR2 YYNGEE. The length of the CDR3 is 15 residues. V was shortened by 7 bases and J by 5 bases, with 21 bases between the two germline ends.

This clone came up a few times. The rearrangement joins TRBV6-4 to TRBJ2-1; D remains unclear. V lost 2 bases and J lost 6, with 5 bases in between. Germline-derived CDR1 and CDR2 are MRHNA and SNTAGT. The CDR3 loop spans 12 amino acids. CDR3 protein: CASSDQFNEQFF. CDR3 bases: TGTGCCAGCAGTGACCAGTTCAATGAGCAGTTCTTC.

The chain is built from TRBV5-1 and TRBJ2-5, with 9 bases that match TRBD1. CDR1 and CDR2 (germline): SGHRS, YFSETQ. The CDR3 covers 17 residues. V trimming: 0 bases; J trimming: 9 bases; junction bases outside the gene matches: 15. Here the CDR3 DNA reads TGCGCCAGCAGCTTGGAGACAGGGGGGCCCCTGGACGGGGCCCAGTACTTC. It specifies CASSLETGGPLDGAQYF.

CDR3 bases: TGTGCCAGCAGCTCGGAATTCCGGACAGGGGGCGGAAACACCATATATTTT. This encodes CASSSEFRTGGGNTIYF. The chain carries TRBV13 and TRBJ1-3; 11 bases match TRBD1. This CDR3 region has 17 residues. The V gene end was trimmed by 4 bases and the J gene end by 4 bases; junction bases not matched to a gene: 9. Looked up from germline, CDR1 is PRHDT and CDR2 is FYEKMQ (reference sequence).

The chain's CDR3 is CASSQEGAGRRGTQYF. Written as DNA, the CDR3 is TGCGCCAGCAGCCAAGAGGGGGCAGGCAGGCGTGGAACGCAGTATTTT. The rearrangement joins TRBV4-1 to TRBJ2-3; D is possibly TRBD1 (6 bases). The germline V and J ends were trimmed by 0 bases and 9 bases, with 19 bases remaining between them. Germline values: CDR1 MGHRA, CDR2 YSYEKL. CDR3 length: 16 amino acids.

CDR3 coding DNA: TGTGCCAGCAGCTCGGCGACTAGCGGCCAATTGGGTGAGCAGTTCTTC. Its protein product is CASSSATSGQLGEQFF. The V and J genes are TRBV5-5 and TRBJ2-1; 9 bases fit TRBD2. CDR3 size: 16 residues. V trimming: 3 bases; J trimming: 9 bases; junction bases outside the gene matches: 13. The germline gives CDR1 SGHKS, CDR2 YYEKEE (reference sequence). Drawing the rest from reference TRBV5-5 and TRBJ2-1, the complete variable domain is DAGVTQSPTHLIKTRGQQVTLRCSPISGHKSVSWYQQVLGQGPQFIFQYYEKEERGRGNFPDRFSARQFPNYSSELNVNALLLGDSALYLCASSSATSGQLGEQFFGPGTRLTVL.

This clone has only a few counts. The genes are TRBV19 and TRBJ1-2; 9 positions agree with TRBD1. Germline values: CDR1 LNHDA, CDR2 SQIVND (reference sequence). This CDR3 spans 13 amino acids. V shed 7 bases and J 4 bases; nucleotides not matched to a gene: 4. The CDR3, as DNA: TGTGCCAGTACCCGGGACAGGGCCTATGGCTACACCTTC. This translates into CASTRDRAYGYTF.

The chain combines TRBV21-1 with TRBJ2-5; TRBD2 was called by the table and not checked on the DNA. The J call may be incorrect, as the DNA end agrees better with TRBJ2-7. TRBV21-1 represents a pseudogene. The CDR3 contains 14 residues. In nucleotides, the CDR3 is TGTGCCAGCAGCAAAGTCGGGGATCTGTACGAGCAGTACTTC. Translated, it gives CASSKVGDLYEQYF.

The chain uses TRBV9 and TRBJ2-5, with 8 bases aligning to TRBD1. The V gene end was trimmed by 0 bases and the J gene end by 5 bases; junction bases not matched to a gene: 6. This CDR3 is built from 15 residues. CDR1 is SGDLS and CDR2 is YYNGEE in the germline V gene. The CDR3 nucleotides read TGTGCCAGCAGCGTAGTAGCAGGGGGCGCGGAGACCCAGTACTTC. It is translated as CASSVVAGGAETQYF.

The rearrangement links TRBV5-6 to TRBJ2-7; D gene uncertain. Per germline, CDR1 SGHDT and CDR2 YYEEEE. V lost 3 bases, J lost 2 bases, and 6 bases lay in between. The CDR3 spans 12 residues. CDR3 loop: CASSSHTYEQYF. For the CDR3, the DNA is TGTGCCAGCAGCTCCCACACCTACGAGCAGTACTTC.

The chain is built from TRBV19 and TRBJ1-5; D perhaps matches TRBD1 (6 bases). V lost 5 bases to trimming and J lost 4 bases, with 21 bases between them. CDR1 and CDR2 (germline): LNHDA, SQIVND (reference sequence). The CDR3 contains 17 residues. This CDR3 is CASSAHIRGGLNQPQHF. The DNA of the CDR3 is TGTGCCAGTAGTGCCCACATCAGGGGTGGGTTGAATCAGCCCCAGCATTTT.

The rearrangement uses TRBV29-1 and TRBJ1-1, with 9 bases fitting TRBD1. The CDR3 runs to 13 residues. CDR1 is SQVTM and CDR2 is ANQGSEA in the germline V gene. Losses at the gene ends were 6 bases for V and 4 bases for J; bases not matched to a gene: 6. The CDR3 reads CSVADRGGTEAFF. CDR3 coding DNA: TGCAGCGTGGCAGACAGGGGGGGCACTGAAGCTTTCTTT.